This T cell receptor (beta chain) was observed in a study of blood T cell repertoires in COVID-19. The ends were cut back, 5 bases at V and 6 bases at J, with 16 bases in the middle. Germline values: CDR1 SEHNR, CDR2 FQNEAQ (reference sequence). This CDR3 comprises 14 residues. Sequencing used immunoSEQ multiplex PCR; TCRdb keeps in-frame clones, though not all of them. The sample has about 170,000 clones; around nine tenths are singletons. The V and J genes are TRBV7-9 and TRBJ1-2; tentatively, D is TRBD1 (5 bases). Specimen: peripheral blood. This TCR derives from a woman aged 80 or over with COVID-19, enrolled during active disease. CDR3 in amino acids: CASSPPWRGHGYTF. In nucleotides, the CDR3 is TGTGCCAGCAGCCCGCCATGGAGGGGTCATGGCTACACCTTC.